These 28 T cell receptor beta chains share one sample of origin, sequenced in a study of blood T cell repertoires in COVID-19. TCRdb's table, derived via immunoSEQ multiplex PCR, lists solely in-frame clones and lacks some. Counted here are some 450,000 clones, 88% occurring once; the ten biggest clones make up over 9.5%. The sequencing sample was made of peripheral blood. Source of these receptors: a woman aged 45-60 years with COVID-19, enrolled during active disease.

This clone was seen once. J is TRBJ1-5 and V is TRBV4-1; TRBD1 matches 8 bases. Losses at the gene ends were 0 bases for V and 11 bases for J; bases not matched to a gene: 6. CDR3 length equals 14 residues. Germline lookup yields CDR1 MGHRA and CDR2 YSYEKL. DNA for the CDR3: TGCGCCAGCAGCCAAGACAGGGGGCTACGGTCCCAGCATTTT. Residues: CASSQDRGLRSQHF.

The V and J genes are TRBV9 and TRBJ1-2; TRBD1 agrees at 11 bases. J lost 4 bases, V lost 8 bases, and 7 bases had no gene match. This CDR3 region has 14 residues. Per the germline V gene, CDR1 is SGDLS and CDR2 is YYNGEE. The CDR3 loop is CARAGQGESYGYTF. In nucleotides, the CDR3 is TGTGCCAGGGCGGGACAGGGGGAGAGCTATGGCTACACCTTC.

This clone was counted a single time. This sequence joins TRBV25-1 and TRBJ1-2; TRBD1 agrees at 9 bases. The CDR3 totals 14 residues. The V and J ends lost 3 bases and 7 bases, in that order; junction bases with no gene match: 6. The germline V gene has CDR1 MGHDK and CDR2 SYGVNS. The CDR3 DNA is TGTGCCAGCAGTGATTTCACAGGGGGCGGTGGCTACACCTTC. This sequence encodes CASSDFTGGGGYTF.

The chain uses TRBV4-1 and TRBJ2-3; weak D call: TRBD1 (6 bases). Trimming took 4 bases from V and 0 from J, leaving 11 bases between them. The CDR3 spans 15 residues. CDR1 MGHRA and CDR2 YSYEKL come from the germline V gene. The CDR3 here is CASSLDRSSTDTQYF. The CDR3 DNA reads TGCGCCAGCAGCCTAGACAGGTCTAGCACAGATACGCAGTATTTT.

The chain joins TRBV6-5 to TRBJ1-2; 8 bases match TRBD1. Trimming removed 6 bases from V and 0 bases from J; junction bases left unmatched: 6. Germline V gene data show CDR1 as MNHEY and CDR2 as SVGAGI. The CDR3 totals 15 residues. As DNA, the CDR3 is TGTGCCAGCAGGGGCGGACAGGGTGCTAACTATGGCTACACCTTC. This codes for CASRGGQGANYGYTF.

The sample holds a few counts of this clone. J is TRBJ2-3 and V is TRBV27; 7 bases align to TRBD1. There are 15 residues in the CDR3. V was clipped by 5 bases and J by 4 bases; unmatched bases: 9. Germline V gene sequence: CDR1 MNHEY, CDR2 SMNVEV (reference sequence). The CDR3 loop is CASSGRTGKPDTQYF. The CDR3 DNA reads TGTGCCAGCAGTGGGCGGACAGGCAAGCCAGATACGCAGTATTTT.

The table lists this clone with a few counts. The chain employs TRBV2 and TRBJ1-2, with D unresolved. The CDR3 has 14 residues. Trimming took 4 bases from V and 2 from J, leaving 11 bases between them. The germline gives CDR1 SNHLY, CDR2 FYNNEI. The CDR3 region is CASSGSDWNYGYTF. The CDR3 DNA is TGTGCCAGCAGTGGCTCGGACTGGAACTATGGCTACACCTTC.

This clone was recorded only once. This chain uses TRBV6-5 with TRBJ2-3; possibly TRBD2 for D (6 bases). V lost 10 bases to trimming and J lost 3 bases, with 20 bases between them. CDR3 length equals 15 residues. The germline CDR1 and CDR2 sequences are MNHEY and SVGAGI. The CDR3 protein is CATEGLLDLTDTQYF. The CDR3 coding sequence is TGTGCCACGGAGGGGTTACTAGACTTAACAGATACGCAGTATTTT.

Only one count was recorded for this clone. The chain has TRBV2 and TRBJ1-2; 7 nucleotides agree with TRBD1. The CDR3 runs to 14 residues. Germline CDR1 reads SNHLY; CDR2 reads FYNNEI. J lost 4 bases, V lost 2 bases, and 4 bases had no gene match. The CDR3: CASSERGRSYGYTF. The CDR3 nucleotides read TGTGCCAGCAGTGAAAGGGGGCGAAGCTATGGCTACACCTTC.

This clone was seen once. J is TRBJ1-4 and V is TRBV5-1; D unresolved. Germline V gene sequence: CDR1 SGHRS, CDR2 YFSETQ. The germline V and J ends were trimmed by 0 bases and 7 bases, with 13 bases remaining between them. The CDR3 contains 15 residues. The CDR3 here is CASSLEAGIPEKLFF. CDR3 DNA: TGCGCCAGCAGCTTGGAGGCGGGGATACCTGAAAAACTGTTTTTT.

This clone was counted a single time. The V and J genes are TRBV4-1 and TRBJ1-5; 8 bases map to TRBD1. J gave up 5 bases and V 2 bases, and 8 bases lay outside the gene matches. Germline V gene data show CDR1 as MGHRA and CDR2 as YSYEKL. CDR3 size: 16 residues. In DNA form, the CDR3 reads TGCGCCAGCAGCCAATTGACAGGGGAAGGTGATCAGCCCCAGCATTTT. Its protein product is CASSQLTGEGDQPQHF.

The CDR3 DNA follows: TGTGCCAGTAGAGAGACAGGGGACAATGAGCAGTTCTTC. Protein product: CASRETGDNEQFF. The chain links TRBV19 to TRBJ2-1, with 8 bases that match TRBD1. V lost 6 bases to trimming and J lost 5 bases; unmatched junction nucleotides: 3. Germline V gene sequence: CDR1 LNHDA, CDR2 SQIVND (reference sequence). CDR3 length: 13 amino acids.

This chain links TRBV7-2 with TRBJ2-3; perhaps TRBD2 as D (6 bases). CDR1 SGHTA and CDR2 FQGNSA come from the germline V gene. The CDR3 is 12 residues long. The ends were cut back, 5 bases at V and 11 bases at J, with 14 bases in the middle. The CDR3 reads CASSLSGGGQYF. The CDR3 DNA reads as TGTGCCAGCAGCCTTAGCGGCGGTGGGCAGTATTTT.

The chain carries TRBV5-1 and TRBJ1-2; possibly TRBD1 for D (6 bases). This CDR3 contains 14 residues. Trimming took off 0 bases at V and 8 bases at J, with 14 bases between the two ends. Per germline, CDR1 SGHRS and CDR2 YFSETQ. The CDR3 is CASSLAGGRRGYTF. As DNA, the CDR3 is TGCGCCAGCAGCTTGGCCGGGGGGCGCAGGGGCTACACCTTC. The whole variable domain, remainder taken from reference TRBV5-1 and TRBJ1-2, is KAGVTQTPRYLIKTRGQQVTLSCSPISGHRSVSWYQQTPGQGLQFLFEYFSETQRNKGNFPGRFSGRQFSNSRSEMNVSTLELGDSALYLCASSLAGGRRGYTFGSGTRLTVV.

V is TRBV3-1 (or the pseudogene TRBV3-2) and J is TRBJ1-2; D perhaps matches TRBD1 (5 bases). Germline V gene lookup returns CDR1 LGHDT and CDR2 YNNKEL (reference sequence). CDR3 size: 13 residues. Trimming removed 1 base at V and 4 bases at J, with 7 bases between. CDR3 sequence: CASSQGQTYGYTF. The CDR3 DNA reads as TGTGCCAGCAGCCAAGGACAGACCTATGGCTACACCTTC.

This sequence joins TRBV6-5 and TRBJ1-2; D might be TRBD1 (5 bases). V shed 7 bases and J shed 3 bases, with 12 bases lying between them. This CDR3 comprises 13 residues. Germline lookup yields CDR1 MNHEY and CDR2 SVGAGI. The CDR3 nucleotides read TGTGCCAGCATCCTCAAAGGGGACTATGGCTACACCTTC. Translation gives CASILKGDYGYTF.

With respect to this clone: Other DNA sequences of this sample code for an identical CDR3. This rearrangement joins TRBV6-5 to TRBJ2-7; no clear D. Trimming took 5 bases from V and 0 from J, leaving 11 bases between them. In germline, CDR1 is MNHEY, CDR2 SVGAGI. This CDR3 spans 14 amino acids. CDR3 protein: CASSLGTSSYEQYF. CDR3 nucleotides: TGTGCCAGCAGTCTAGGTACAAGCTCCTACGAGCAGTACTTC.

In regard to this clone: In the same sample, other DNA sequences code for this CDR3. CDR3 in amino acids: CASSPGSRGGTDTQYF. As DNA, the CDR3 is TGCGCCAGCAGCCCTGGTAGCCGGGGGGGCACAGATACGCAGTATTTT. The chain combines TRBV5-1 with TRBJ2-3, with 7 bases matching TRBD2. J lost 1 base, V lost 4 bases, and 9 bases had no gene match. CDR1 and CDR2 from the germline V gene are SGHRS and YFSETQ. The CDR3 covers 16 residues.

The V and J genes are TRBV7-3 and TRBJ2-1; TRBD2 matches 10 bases. The length of the CDR3 is 14 residues. V trimming: 3 bases; J trimming: 9 bases; junction bases outside the gene matches: 5. Per germline, CDR1 SGHTA and CDR2 FQGTGA. CDR3 DNA: TGTGCCAGCAGCTTGGGACTAGCGCACAGTGAGCAGTTCTTC. It specifies CASSLGLAHSEQFF. Full variable domain (remainder filled in from reference TRBV7-3 and TRBJ2-1): GAGVSQTPSNKVTEKGKYVELRCDPISGHTALYWYRQSLGQGPEFLIYFQGTGAADDSGLPNDRFFAVRPEGSVSTLKIQRTERGDSAVYLCASSLGLAHSEQFFGPGTRLTVL.

The genes are TRBV3-1 (or the pseudogene TRBV3-2) and TRBJ2-3; 10 positions match TRBD2. CDR3 length: 17 amino acids. V lost 5 bases and J lost 0; bases outside the gene matches: 8. Germline assignment: CDR1 LGHDT and CDR2 YNNKEL (reference sequence). The CDR3: CASSFLTSGFSTDTQYF. The CDR3 nucleotides are TGTGCCAGCAGCTTCCTGACTAGCGGGTTCAGCACAGATACGCAGTATTTT.

V usage is TRBV6-5 and J usage is TRBJ1-5; 8 nucleotides line up with TRBD1. Germline trimming cut 6 bases from V and 3 bases from J; bases unmatched to any gene: 7. The CDR3 is 15 residues long. CDR1 is MNHEY, CDR2 SVGAGI, per germline. CDR3 DNA sequence: TGTGCCAGCAGACAGGGGGGCGGACACAATCAGCCCCAGCATTTT. Translated, it gives CASRQGGGHNQPQHF.

The V gene is TRBV10-3, the J gene TRBJ2-6; tentative D call: TRBD1 (6 bases). CDR1 ENHRY and CDR2 SYGVKD come from the germline V gene. CDR3 length: 16 residues. Trimming pared 5 bases from V and 0 bases from J, leaving 11 bases between. In DNA, the CDR3 is TGTGCCATCAGTCCGACAGGATACTCTGGGGCCAACGTCCTGACTTTC. Translating it yields CAISPTGYSGANVLTF.

The chain uses TRBV6-5 and TRBJ1-5; tentative D call: TRBD1 (6 bases). This CDR3 has 12 amino acids. From germline, CDR1 is MNHEY and CDR2 SVGAGI. Deletions cut 5 bases from V and 9 bases from J, with 11 bases between. The CDR3, as DNA: TGTGCCAGCAGTACAGGGTGGGGGCCCCAGCATTTT. The encoded protein is CASSTGWGPQHF.

The gene calls are TRBV25-1 and TRBJ2-7; 8 bases are a match to TRBD1. CDR1 and CDR2 from the germline V gene are MGHDK and SYGVNS. The V and J ends lost 3 bases and 1 base, in that order; junction bases with no gene match: 5. This CDR3 spans 15 amino acids. The CDR3 spells CASSDPGQASYEQYF. The CDR3, as DNA: TGTGCCAGCAGTGACCCGGGACAGGCGTCCTACGAGCAGTACTTC.

The V and J genes are TRBV5-1 and TRBJ2-2; TRBD1 agrees at 7 bases. Germline V gene lookup returns CDR1 SGHRS and CDR2 YFSETQ. V lost 0 bases and J lost 4; bases outside the gene matches: 6. The CDR3 loop spans 16 amino acids. The CDR3 DNA is TGCGCCAGCAGCTTGGGGACAGGTTCCCGCACCGGGGAGCTGTTTTTT. Translated, it gives CASSLGTGSRTGELFF.

J is TRBJ2-7 and V is TRBV5-8; tentative D call: TRBD1 (6 bases). Germline V gene lookup returns CDR1 SGHTS and CDR2 YDEGEE. The CDR3 extends over 14 amino acids. V was trimmed by 2 bases and J by 1 base, leaving 10 bases between them. CDR3 bases: TGTGCCAGCAGCTTCCCGACAGGTTCCTACGAGCAGTACTTC. It encodes CASSFPTGSYEQYF. The whole variable domain, remainder taken from reference TRBV5-8 and TRBJ2-7, is EAGVTQSPTHLIKTRGQQATLRCSPISGHTSVYWYQQALGLGLQFLLWYDEGEERNRGNFPPRFSGRQFPNYSSELNVNALELEDSALYLCASSFPTGSYEQYFGPGTRLTVT.

The genes are TRBV9 and TRBJ2-1; 8 nucleotides agree with TRBD2. Trimming removed 0 bases from V and 3 bases from J; junction bases left unmatched: 5. Germline values: CDR1 SGDLS, CDR2 YYNGEE. The CDR3 covers 16 residues. DNA of the CDR3: TGTGCCAGCAGCGTAGATGGCGGGGGGTACTACAATGAGCAGTTCTTC. Its translation: CASSVDGGGYYNEQFF.

This sequence joins TRBV27 and TRBJ1-2; D gene uncertain. The CDR3 loop spans 16 amino acids. Trimming stripped 4 bases from V and 8 bases from J, with 23 bases between. Germline CDR1 MNHEY, CDR2 SMNVEV (reference sequence). The CDR3 nucleotides read TGTGCCAGCAGTTCATCTTTCCATGTAGTGGAGGGAGGCTACACCTTC. It translates to CASSSSFHVVEGGYTF.